Below, 6 T cell receptor beta chains from the same sample are listed, as sequenced in a study of cytomegalovirus exposure and HLA in healthy donors. Primers for the PCR totalled 60 Vbeta and 13 Jbeta. Sequenced by immunoSEQ multiplex PCR; TCRdb stores in-frame clones only, minus some. The sample shows 110,000 to 150,000 clones, about 75% of them seen only once. The sequencing input was PBMCs. Receptors originate from a man aged 30 to 45 in good health and CMV-seronegative.

This clone was detected a few times. The CDR3 region has the DNA TGCGCCAGCAGCCCGGGTGGGGGGGTTTTGGAAGCTTTCTTT. Amino acids: CASSPGGGVLEAFF. The rearrangement uses TRBV5-1 and TRBJ1-1, with D possibly being TRBD1 (5 bases). V lost 4 bases to trimming and J lost 8 bases, with 18 bases between them. The CDR3 is 14 residues long. Germline loops: CDR1 SGHRS, CDR2 YFSETQ.

CDR3 DNA: TGTGCCAGCGGCCACAGCTCCTACGAGCAGTACTTC. This translates into CASGHSSYEQYF. V usage is TRBV19 and J usage is TRBJ2-7; D call uncertain. The CDR3 has 12 residues. Germline V gene lookup returns CDR1 LNHDA and CDR2 SQIVND (reference sequence). The V end was cut by 9 bases, the J end by 0 bases, with 9 bases between.

The J gene is TRBJ2-7, the V gene TRBV7-9, with D perhaps TRBD1 (5 bases). Germline V gene lookup returns CDR1 SEHNR and CDR2 FQNEAQ (reference sequence). The CDR3 is 13 amino acids. V lost 7 bases and J lost 5, with 15 bases in between. In DNA form, the CDR3 reads TGTGCCAGCAACTTCAGGGAAGAGGACGAGCAGTACTTC. As protein: CASNFREEDEQYF.

V and J are TRBV7-9 and TRBJ1-5, with D unclear. The CDR3 runs 13 residues. V was cut by 0 bases and J by 4 bases, with 4 bases left in between. The germline CDR1 and CDR2 sequences are SEHNR and FQNEAQ (reference sequence). The CDR3 coding sequence is TGTGCCAGCAGCTTAGCACAGAATCAGCCCCAGCATTTT. It encodes CASSLAQNQPQHF.

CDR3 in amino acids: CASSGTSGYNEQFF. The CDR3 DNA sequence: TGTGCCAGCAGTGGGACTAGCGGATACAATGAGCAGTTCTTC. The V gene is TRBV2, the J gene TRBJ2-1, with 10 bases matching TRBD2. The ends lost 4 bases at V and 4 bases at J; junction bases unmatched: 1. Germline CDR1 is SNHLY and CDR2 is FYNNEI. There are 14 residues in the CDR3.

The chain recombines TRBV2 with TRBJ1-2; 7 bases align to TRBD1. Losses at the gene ends were 7 bases for V and 4 bases for J; bases not matched to a gene: 6. The CDR3 spans 13 residues. Germline lookup yields CDR1 SNHLY and CDR2 FYNNEI. The CDR3 sequence is CASTGGTVYGYTF. Written as DNA, the CDR3 is TGTGCCAGCACAGGGGGGACAGTCTATGGCTACACCTTC.